Each of the 32 T cell receptor beta chains below was sequenced from the same sample in a study of identical twins. TCRdb passed the 5' RACE reads through MiXCR, listing each CDR3 protein once. The sample shows approximately 500,000 distinct CDR3 sequences, about 15% of them seen only once. The same data also went into a second study, on yellow fever vaccine responses in identical twins.

The sequenced sample was CD4+ T cells sorted from blood. The receptors here all came from a woman aged 18-30 years in good health.

This chain joins TRBV5-1 and TRBJ2-1, with D perhaps assigned TRBD1 or TRBD2 (5 bases each). The CDR3 consists of 16 residues. V was shortened by 0 bases and J by 6 bases, with 16 bases between the two germline ends. Germline CDR1 is SGHRS and CDR2 is YFSETQ. The CDR3 loop reads CASSLEGTRVVNEQFF. The CDR3, as DNA: TGCGCCAGCAGCTTGGAGGGGACCAGGGTGGTCAATGAGCAGTTCTTC.

This clonotype was detected many times. V is TRBV5-1 and J is TRBJ2-1; weak D call: TRBD2 (6 bases). CDR1 is SGHRS, CDR2 YFSETQ, per germline. There are 15 residues in the CDR3. Between the trimmed V and J ends, which lost 4 bases and 3 bases, there was a span of 14 bases. The CDR3 region is CASSLDSGGYNEQFF. CDR3 DNA sequence: TGCGCCAGCAGCCTTGATAGCGGAGGCTACAATGAGCAGTTCTTC. The variable domain in full, with the rest retrieved from reference TRBV5-1 and TRBJ2-1, is KAGVTQTPRYLIKTRGQQVTLSCSPISGHRSVSWYQQTPGQGLQFLFEYFSETQRNKGNFPGRFSGRQFSNSRSEMNVSTLELGDSALYLCASSLDSGGYNEQFFGPGTRLTVL.

The CDR3, as DNA: TGTGCCAGCATCTTAGTCCGGCCAGGGGGTTCCTACAATGAGCAGTTCTTC. This gives the protein CASILVRPGGSYNEQFF. The rearrangement joins TRBV6-1 to TRBJ2-1, with 7 bases that match TRBD1. The CDR3 totals 17 residues. Germline trimming cut 7 bases from V and 1 base from J; bases unmatched to any gene: 13. CDR1 MNHNS and CDR2 SASEGT come from the germline V gene.

The chain recombines TRBV12-3 or TRBV12-4 with TRBJ2-7, with no clear D. The CDR3 length is 14 residues. V gave up 1 base and J gave up 2 bases, with 9 bases separating them. This chain's CDR3 is CASSLGIHPYEQYF. As DNA, the CDR3 is TGTGCCAGCAGTTTAGGAATTCACCCCTACGAGCAGTACTTC.

This clonotype was seen only once. The CDR3 region has the DNA TGTGCCATCAGTGATACCGGGACAGCCTCCTACGAGCAGTACTTC. Its protein is CAISDTGTASYEQYF. The chain employs TRBV10-3 and TRBJ2-7, with TRBD1 identical over 7 bases. CDR3 length: 15 residues. Trimming took 3 bases from V and 0 from J; bases not matched to a gene: 5. CDR1 and CDR2 (germline): ENHRY, SYGVKD.

This clonotype came up a few times. The V call is TRBV12-3 or TRBV12-4, the J call TRBJ1-1, with a possible D match to TRBD1 (5 bases). Trimming left V 2 bases short and J 6 bases short, with 16 bases between. CDR3 length equals 15 residues. The CDR3: CASSLRGGVTAEAFF. For the CDR3, the DNA is TGTGCCAGCAGTTTAAGGGGTGGGGTCACCGCTGAAGCTTTCTTT.

The chain is built from TRBV4-1 and TRBJ2-1, with D unresolved. Germline CDR1 reads MGHRA; CDR2 reads YSYEKL. This CDR3 has 13 residues. V lost 1 base and J lost 6, with 7 bases in between. CDR3 bases: TGCGCCAGCAGCCAAGCACAGATCAATGAGCAGTTCTTC. Translated: CASSQAQINEQFF.

This clonotype was detected a few times. This chain uses TRBV28 with TRBJ1-1; D not certain. The CDR3 has 13 amino acids. In germline, CDR1 is MDHEN, CDR2 SYDVKM. V lost 3 bases and J 4 bases, leaving 9 bases between the germline ends. The CDR3: CASSFSSGTEAFF. Here the CDR3 DNA reads TGTGCCAGCAGTTTTTCATCGGGCACTGAAGCTTTCTTT. Combining the CDR3 with reference TRBV28 and TRBJ1-1 gives the whole variable domain DVKVTQSSRYLVKRTGEKVFLECVQDMDHENMFWYRQDPGLGLRLIYFSYDVKMKEKGDIPEGYSVSREKKERFSLILESASTNQTSMYLCASSFSSGTEAFFGQGTRLTVV.

This clonotype has just a few counts. The rearrangement links TRBV2 to TRBJ2-5, with TRBD2 matching 12 bases. The CDR3 has 18 amino acids. CDR1 SNHLY and CDR2 FYNNEI come from the germline V gene. V lost 2 bases and J lost 3; bases outside the gene matches: 10. The DNA for the CDR3 is TGTGCCAGCAGTGAAACCTCACGGACTAGCGGGAAGAAAGAGACCCAGTACTTC. This gives the protein CASSETSRTSGKKETQYF.

This clonotype was found once. The chain employs TRBV13 and TRBJ2-7, with D perhaps matching TRBD2 (5 bases). The V gene's germline CDR1 is PRHDT and CDR2 FYEKMQ (reference sequence). The CDR3 sequence is 15 residues long. Trimming left V 7 bases short and J 5 bases short, with 21 bases between. CDR3 amino acids: CASTPADPDRDEQYF. The CDR3, as DNA: TGTGCCAGCACCCCAGCGGACCCCGATAGGGACGAGCAGTACTTC.

This clonotype was seen a handful of times. The rearrangement uses TRBV3-1 and TRBJ2-7; D might be TRBD1 (6 bases). Germline loops: CDR1 LGHDT, CDR2 YNNKEL (reference sequence). V lost 2 bases and J lost 5, with 13 bases in between. The CDR3 has 14 residues. The CDR3: CASSQSAGVHEQYF. CDR3 nucleotide sequence: TGTGCCAGCAGCCAATCAGCAGGGGTGCACGAGCAGTACTTC.

The chain links TRBV19 to TRBJ1-6, with a tentative D call TRBD1 (5 bases). This CDR3 spans 13 amino acids. The germline CDR1 and CDR2 sequences are LNHDA and SQIVND (reference sequence). Trimming removed 9 bases at V and 5 bases at J, with 11 bases between. CDR3 nucleotide sequence: TGTGCCAGCACGACAGTTAATAATTCACCCCTCCACTTT. Translated: CASTTVNNSPLHF.

Many counts were recorded for this clonotype. In nucleotides, the CDR3 is TGCGCCAGCAGCTTGGGTACTAACTCCTACGAGCAGTACTTC. Protein sequence: CASSLGTNSYEQYF. This sequence joins TRBV5-1 and TRBJ2-7, with D uncertain. V was trimmed by 0 bases and J by 0 bases, leaving 7 bases between them. This CDR3 spans 14 amino acids. Germline CDR1 and CDR2: SGHRS and YFSETQ.

This clonotype has only a few counts. J is TRBJ2-2 and V is TRBV6-1; the D is unclear. CDR3 size: 14 residues. The germline V gene encodes CDR1 MNHNS and CDR2 SASEGT. V was shortened by 3 bases and J by 3 bases, with 8 bases between the two germline ends. CDR3 amino acids: CASSDRPDTGELFF. The DNA of the CDR3 is TGTGCCAGCAGTGACAGGCCGGACACCGGGGAGCTGTTTTTT.

This clonotype showed up just a few times. CDR3 nucleotides: TGCGCCAGCAGCCAAACTAGCTTTAGCACAGATACGCAGTATTTT. This encodes CASSQTSFSTDTQYF. The chain uses TRBV4-1 and TRBJ2-3; tentative D call: TRBD2 (6 bases). This CDR3 has 15 amino acids. The V end was cut by 2 bases, the J end by 0 bases, with 9 bases between. Germline V gives CDR1 MGHRA, CDR2 YSYEKL.

The gene calls are TRBV7-8 and TRBJ2-6, with D unclear. Germline assignment: CDR1 SGHVS and CDR2 FQNEAQ. The CDR3 contains 15 residues. Between the trimmed V and J ends, which lost 6 bases and 0 bases, there was a span of 9 bases. CDR3 sequence reads: CASRPPNSGANVLTF. The CDR3 DNA reads TGTGCCAGCAGACCCCCGAACTCTGGGGCCAACGTCCTGACTTTC. Full variable domain (remainder filled in from reference TRBV7-8 and TRBJ2-6): GAGVSQSPRYKVAKRGQDVALRCDPISGHVSLFWYQQALGQGPEFLTYFQNEAQLDKSGLPSDRFFAERPEGSVSTLKIQRTQQEDSAVYLCASRPPNSGANVLTFGAGSRLTVL.

This clonotype has only a few counts. V usage is TRBV20-1 and J usage is TRBJ2-5, with D perhaps being TRBD1 or TRBD2 (5 bases each). The CDR3 has 14 amino acids. The germline CDR1 and CDR2 sequences are DFQATT and SNEGSKA (reference sequence). V lost 6 bases and J lost 5, with 19 bases in between. In nucleotides, the CDR3 is TGCAGTGCGGTGGGATTGAGGGACGGGGAGACCCAGTACTTC. It codes for CSAVGLRDGETQYF.

J is TRBJ2-1 and V is TRBV5-5; maybe TRBD2 (6 bases). V lost 4 bases to trimming and J lost 4 bases, with 18 bases between them. The CDR3 has 16 residues. The germline V gene has CDR1 SGHKS and CDR2 YYEKEE (reference sequence). CDR3 loop: CASSMRGLAPYNEQFF. DNA for the CDR3: TGTGCCAGCAGCATGAGAGGTCTAGCGCCATACAATGAGCAGTTCTTC.

There are a few counts of this clonotype. The chain combines TRBV29-1 with TRBJ2-5; 8 bases line up with TRBD2. The CDR3 has 14 amino acids. V lost 6 bases, J lost 1 base, and 7 bases stayed unmatched. Looked up from germline, CDR1 is SQVTM and CDR2 is ANQGSEA. The CDR3, as DNA: TGCAGCGTCCCGAACCTAGCGGGCCAAGAGACCCAGTACTTC. It is translated as CSVPNLAGQETQYF. The complete variable domain, with remaining parts taken from reference TRBV29-1 and TRBJ2-5, reads SAVISQKPSRDICQRGTSLTIQCQVDSQVTMMFWYRQQPGQSLTLIATANQGSEATYESGFVIDKFPISRPNLTFSTLTVSNMSPEDSSIYLCSVPNLAGQETQYFGPGTRLLVL.

In this sample, this clonotype turned up a few times. The rearrangement uses TRBV12-3 or TRBV12-4 and TRBJ1-5; TRBD1 might be the D (5 bases). With 3 bases removed from V and 5 bases from J, the gap between germline ends came to 14 bases. This CDR3 has 15 amino acids. The DNA of the CDR3 is TGTGCCAGCAGTTTCGACGACAGAGGGTATCAGCCCCAGCATTTT. Translated, it gives CASSFDDRGYQPQHF.

This clonotype was counted ten times or more. The CDR3 loop is CASSPRQGAQNEQFF. CDR3 DNA sequence: TGTGCCAGCTCACCACGACAGGGGGCTCAGAATGAGCAGTTCTTC. This chain joins TRBV18 and TRBJ2-1; 10 bases map to TRBD1. The CDR3 contains 15 residues. V lost 1 base and J lost 7; bases outside the gene matches: 4. Germline CDR1 reads KGHSH; CDR2 reads LQKENI.

This clonotype appeared many times. The chain employs TRBV20-1 and TRBJ1-1; the match to TRBD1 covers 7 bases. V lost 6 bases to trimming and J lost 0 bases; unmatched junction nucleotides: 4. CDR1 and CDR2 (germline): DFQATT, SNEGSKA (reference sequence). The CDR3 is 13 amino acids. The CDR3 loop is CSAPGTVNTEAFF. The CDR3 DNA follows: TGCAGTGCACCCGGGACAGTGAACACTGAAGCTTTCTTT.

This clonotype occurred a few times. This rearrangement joins TRBV10-2 to TRBJ2-6, with D uncertain. Trimming took off 0 bases at V and 1 base at J, with 7 bases between the two ends. Germline assignment: CDR1 WSHSY and CDR2 SAAADI. The CDR3 runs 16 residues. The CDR3 region is CASSESGRSGANVLTF. CDR3 DNA sequence: TGCGCCAGCAGTGAGTCTGGTCGGTCTGGGGCCAACGTCCTGACTTTC.

This clonotype has a handful of counts. This chain joins TRBV20-1 and TRBJ2-1; 7 bases are shared with TRBD2. The CDR3 spans 13 residues. J gave up 2 bases and V 7 bases, and 5 bases lay outside the gene matches. CDR1 and CDR2 from the germline V gene are DFQATT and SNEGSKA (reference sequence). In nucleotides, the CDR3 is TGCAGTGTAGACCGGGGGGCCTACAATGAGCAGTTCTTC. Amino acid sequence: CSVDRGAYNEQFF.

The chain carries TRBV19 and TRBJ2-5; D is possibly TRBD1 (6 bases). CDR1 LNHDA and CDR2 SQIVND come from the germline V gene (reference sequence). This CDR3 comprises 14 residues. V was clipped by 3 bases and J by 5 bases, with 13 bases between them. The CDR3 loop reads CASSIPGAGETQYF. The CDR3 nucleotides read TGTGCCAGTAGTATCCCAGGGGCCGGCGAGACCCAGTACTTC.

This chain uses TRBV14 with TRBJ2-1, with 8 bases fitting TRBD1. CDR1 is SGHDN, CDR2 FVKESK, per germline. With 0 bases clipped from V and 6 bases from J, the junction kept 10 bases outside the gene matches. The CDR3 contains 17 residues. CDR3 sequence (DNA): TGTGCCAGCAGCCAAGATCTTGGGACAGGTCACCTCAATGAGCAGTTCTTC. Encoded protein: CASSQDLGTGHLNEQFF.

This clonotype was observed a handful of times. The chain is built from TRBV20-1 and TRBJ2-1; D perhaps matches TRBD1 (6 bases). Looked up from germline, CDR1 is DFQATT and CDR2 is SNEGSKA (reference sequence). The CDR3 runs to 15 residues. V dropped 6 bases and J dropped 8 bases, with 23 bases sitting between them. The CDR3 loop reads CSAYGTNGKGDEQFF. CDR3 DNA: TGCAGTGCCTATGGTACTAACGGAAAGGGGGATGAGCAGTTCTTC.

The table lists this clonotype with a few counts. The V and J genes are TRBV6-1 and TRBJ2-1, with 9 bases aligning to TRBD1. The germline CDR1 and CDR2 sequences are MNHNS and SASEGT. J lost 5 bases, V lost 8 bases, and 13 bases had no gene match. The CDR3 has 16 residues. CDR3 residues: CASPPARDRVNNEQFF. The CDR3 DNA sequence: TGTGCCAGCCCCCCGGCCCGGGACAGGGTCAACAATGAGCAGTTCTTC.

This clonotype came up many times. The chain joins TRBV5-1 to TRBJ2-2; perhaps TRBD1 as D (6 bases). Germline V gives CDR1 SGHRS, CDR2 YFSETQ. The CDR3 runs to 16 residues. Trimming removed 4 bases from V and 2 bases from J, with 15 bases in between. CDR3: CASSQGNPDNTGELFF. The DNA of the CDR3 is TGCGCCAGCAGCCAGGGGAATCCCGACAACACCGGGGAGCTGTTTTTT.

The CDR3 region is CASSVGRVETQYF. CDR3 in DNA: TGTGCCAGCAGTGTTGGGCGTGTAGAGACCCAGTACTTC. The chain joins TRBV2 to TRBJ2-5; D gene unclear. Germline CDR1 and CDR2: SNHLY and FYNNEI. The CDR3 has 13 residues. Between the trimmed V and J ends, which lost 4 bases and 4 bases, there was a span of 10 bases.

This clonotype occurred a few times. The rearrangement joins TRBV12-3 or TRBV12-4 to TRBJ1-2, with D uncertain. V was clipped by 6 bases and J by 4 bases, with 15 bases between them. This CDR3 is built from 14 residues. CDR3: CASSNSLTGYGYTF. In nucleotides, the CDR3 is TGTGCCAGCAGCAATAGCTTGACGGGCTATGGCTACACCTTC.

This clonotype was counted a few times. The CDR3 reads CSALGRETQYF. Here the CDR3 DNA reads TGCAGTGCGCTCGGTAGAGAGACCCAGTACTTC. The rearrangement uses TRBV20-1 and TRBJ2-5; D is undetermined. This CDR3 contains 11 residues. Germline CDR1 and CDR2: DFQATT and SNEGSKA (reference sequence). V was shortened by 6 bases and J by 4 bases, with 9 bases between the two germline ends.